Below are 21 T cell receptor beta chains sequenced from a single sample in a study of blood T cell repertoires in COVID-19. Libraries were prepared by immunoSEQ multiplex PCR; TCRdb keeps only in-frame clonotypes and omits some of them. The table includes hundreds of thousands of clones, around nine tenths detected once. The sequenced material came from PBMCs or T cells enriched from blood (not recorded which). The receptor set was obtained from a woman aged 45 to 65 who had been exposed to COVID-19.

Here the CDR3 reads CASSSQGSGNTIYF. As DNA, the CDR3 is TGTGCCAGCAGTTCCCAGGGGTCTGGAAACACCATATATTTT. The rearrangement links TRBV27 to TRBJ1-3, with D possibly matching TRBD1 (6 bases). V was clipped by 4 bases and J by 1 base, with 8 bases between them. Per germline, CDR1 MNHEY and CDR2 SMNVEV (reference sequence). There are 14 residues in the CDR3.

With respect to this clone: The same CDR3 is also encoded by other DNA sequences in this sample. This chain links TRBV4-1 with TRBJ2-7; D perhaps matches TRBD2 (7 bases). CDR1 MGHRA and CDR2 YSYEKL come from the germline V gene. V was pared by 0 bases and J by 7 bases, with 13 bases between. This CDR3 contains 14 residues. This CDR3 is CASSQDRGGPEQYF. CDR3 sequence (DNA): TGCGCCAGCAGCCAAGATAGGGGGGGGCCGGAGCAGTACTTC.

As regards this clone: A junction end diverges from the germline sequence, so it may reflect a read error. The rearrangement links TRBV7-6 to TRBJ1-2, with 9 bases aligning to TRBD1. This CDR3 is 14 amino acids long. Germline V CDR1 and CDR2: SGHVS, FNYEAQ. For the CDR3, the DNA is TGTGCCAGCAGCTTAGGAGAAGGGACAGGGTATCTGTCCTTC. Translated: CASSLGEGTGYLSF. Looking up the rest from reference TRBV7-6 and TRBJ1-2 gives the full variable domain: GAGVSQSPRYKVTKRGQDVALRCDPISGHVSLYWYRQALGQGPEFLTYFNYEAQQDKSGLPNDRFSAERPEGSISTLTIQRTEQRDSAMYRCASSLGEGTGYLSFGSGTRLTVV.

V gene TRBV12-3 or TRBV12-4 combines with J gene TRBJ2-7; no clear D gene. The ends were cut back, 3 bases at V and 4 bases at J, with 4 bases in the middle. The CDR3 loop spans 11 amino acids. CDR3 sequence (DNA): TGTGCCAGCAGTTTCGGGTACGAGCAGTACTTC. It specifies CASSFGYEQYF.

The rearrangement links TRBV27 to TRBJ2-6; D possibly corresponds to TRBD2 (5 bases). CDR1 is MNHEY, CDR2 SMNVEV, per germline (reference sequence). V lost 4 bases, J lost 0 bases, and 19 bases lay in between. CDR3 size: 19 residues. CDR3 bases: TGTGCCAGCAGTTCGTCGATGGACGGAGGATACTCTGGGGCCAACGTCCTGACTTTC. Protein sequence: CASSSSMDGGYSGANVLTF. Full variable domain (rest looked up from reference TRBV27 and TRBJ2-6): EAQVTQNPRYLITVTGKKLTVTCSQNMNHEYMSWYRQDPGLGLRQIYYSMNVEVTDKGDVPEGYKVSRKEKRNFPLILESPSPNQTSLYFCASSSSMDGGYSGANVLTFGAGSRLTVL.

J is TRBJ1-5 and V is TRBV6-5; 8 nucleotides align to TRBD1. V shed 10 bases and J 3 bases; nucleotides not matched to a gene: 8. The CDR3 has 14 residues. The germline gives CDR1 MNHEY, CDR2 SVGAGI. CDR3 loop: CATLDRAYNQPQHF. DNA of the CDR3: TGTGCCACCCTGGACAGGGCGTACAATCAGCCCCAGCATTTT.

This chain joins TRBV28 and TRBJ1-2; a weak D match, TRBD1 (5 bases). The CDR3 has 12 residues. With 3 bases removed from V and 7 bases from J, the gap between germline ends came to 9 bases. Germline CDR1 and CDR2: MDHEN and SYDVKM. The DNA of the CDR3 is TGTGCCAGCAGTTTGCCCCAGGGTGGCTACACCTTC. The encoded protein is CASSLPQGGYTF.

The chain uses TRBV29-1 and TRBJ2-2; no clear D gene. The V end was cut by 5 bases, the J end by 2 bases, with 12 bases between. The CDR3 spans 14 residues. In germline, CDR1 is SQVTM, CDR2 ANQGSEA. CDR3 amino acids: CSVSGDVNTGELFF. As DNA, the CDR3 is TGCAGCGTTTCCGGAGACGTTAACACCGGGGAGCTGTTTTTT.

The chain uses TRBV28 and TRBJ1-2; D unresolved. Germline loops: CDR1 MDHEN, CDR2 SYDVKM. With 6 bases removed from V and 4 bases from J, the gap between germline ends came to 9 bases. The CDR3 has 12 residues. Here the CDR3 DNA reads TGTGCCAGCAGGCCTACAGCCTATGGCTACACCTTC. Translated, it gives CASRPTAYGYTF.

This clone was seen a single time. The CDR3 sequence is CASSQTPSRGISSGANVLTF. In DNA form, the CDR3 reads TGTGCCAGCAGTCAAACGCCATCTCGCGGCATAAGCTCTGGGGCCAACGTCCTGACTTTC. The genes are TRBV6-6 and TRBJ2-6, with no clear D. Per the germline V gene, CDR1 is MNHNY and CDR2 is SVGAGI (reference sequence). V was clipped by 5 bases and J by 0 bases, with 23 bases between them. The CDR3 is 20 amino acids.

This clone was detected only a few times. This chain links TRBV27 with TRBJ1-1; possible D gene TRBD1, 6 bases. Germline lookup yields CDR1 MNHEY and CDR2 SMNVEV (reference sequence). The germline V and J ends were trimmed by 5 bases and 5 bases, with 18 bases remaining between them. The CDR3 has 15 residues. The CDR3 loop is CASSPSDRPRTEAFF. The CDR3 bases are TGTGCCAGCAGTCCCTCCGACAGGCCACGGACTGAAGCTTTCTTT.

The chain employs TRBV7-2 and TRBJ1-3; the D is unclear. Trimming removed 2 bases from V and 4 bases from J, with 12 bases in between. CDR3 length equals 15 residues. Germline V lookup: CDR1 SGHTA, CDR2 FQGNSA. The CDR3 coding sequence is TGTGCCAGCAGCTTAAGTTCGAACAGAGGAAACACCATATATTTT. This translates into CASSLSSNRGNTIYF.

The rearrangement links TRBV29-1 to TRBJ1-3, with D tentatively TRBD1 (5 bases). Deletions cut 6 bases from V and 0 bases from J, with 12 bases between. The CDR3 covers 14 residues. Germline assignment: CDR1 SQVTM and CDR2 ANQGSEA. The CDR3 protein is CSVLRGGSGNTIYF. DNA of the CDR3: TGCAGCGTCCTCCGGGGGGGCTCTGGAAACACCATATATTTT.

The rearrangement joins TRBV21-1 to TRBJ1-5; the listed D gene, TRBD1, was not tested against the DNA. TRBV21-1 is designated a pseudogene. CDR3 length equals 16 residues. The DNA for the CDR3 is TGTGCCAGCAGCATTGGGGGCCGGGACAACAATCAGCCCCAGCATTTT. The encoded protein is CASSIGGRDNNQPQHF.

The chain carries TRBV19 and TRBJ1-2; 7 bases line up with TRBD1. Trimming at V came to 4 bases and at J to 4 bases, leaving 12 bases not matched to a gene. Germline CDR1 LNHDA, CDR2 SQIVND (reference sequence). The CDR3 runs to 16 residues. CDR3 amino acids: CASSTGQVHYLYGYTF. The CDR3 DNA is TGTGCCAGTAGTACCGGACAGGTACATTACCTCTATGGCTACACCTTC. Drawing the rest from reference TRBV19 and TRBJ1-2, the complete variable domain is DGGITQSPKYLFRKEGQNVTLSCEQNLNHDAMYWYRQDPGQGLRLIYYSQIVNDFQKGDIAEGYSVSREKKESFPLTVTSAQKNPTAFYLCASSTGQVHYLYGYTFGSGTRLTVV.

The table lists this clone with a count of one. The gene calls are TRBV20-1 and TRBJ1-3; 9 bases line up with TRBD1. Germline V gives CDR1 DFQATT, CDR2 SNEGSKA (reference sequence). This CDR3 region has 16 residues. The ends lost 3 bases at V and 0 bases at J; junction bases unmatched: 6. CDR3 amino acids: CSASIGQGISGNTIYF. CDR3 DNA sequence: TGCAGTGCTAGTATCGGACAGGGGATCTCTGGAAACACCATATATTTT.

This clone occurred once. V and J are TRBV4-1 and TRBJ2-3; TRBD2 matches 9 bases. This CDR3 contains 17 residues. Per the germline V gene, CDR1 is MGHRA and CDR2 is YSYEKL. Germline trimming cut 3 bases from V and 4 bases from J; bases unmatched to any gene: 11. The CDR3 nucleotides read TGCGCCAGCAGCCATATACAGCGGGGGGTCCTGGCAGATACGCAGTATTTT. This sequence encodes CASSHIQRGVLADTQYF.

The V and J genes are TRBV5-1 and TRBJ2-3; 9 bases map to TRBD2. This CDR3 is 14 amino acids long. The trim removed 0 bases at V and 5 bases at J, leaving 1 base unmatched. Germline assignment: CDR1 SGHRS and CDR2 YFSETQ. The chain's CDR3 is CASSLGGGEDTQYF. The CDR3 DNA reads TGCGCCAGCAGCTTGGGCGGGGGGGAAGATACGCAGTATTTT. Together with reference TRBV5-1 and TRBJ2-3, the CDR3 gives the full variable domain: KAGVTQTPRYLIKTRGQQVTLSCSPISGHRSVSWYQQTPGQGLQFLFEYFSETQRNKGNFPGRFSGRQFSNSRSEMNVSTLELGDSALYLCASSLGGGEDTQYFGPGTRLTVL.

V usage is TRBV27 and J usage is TRBJ1-4; weak D call: TRBD1 (6 bases). Germline loops: CDR1 MNHEY, CDR2 SMNVEV (reference sequence). This CDR3 has 15 amino acids. Deletions cut 6 bases from V and 6 bases from J, with 17 bases between. CDR3 in amino acids: CASRQQDSRYEKLFF. The CDR3 bases are TGTGCCAGCAGGCAACAGGACAGCCGTTATGAAAAACTGTTTTTT.

V is TRBV2 and J is TRBJ2-2, with a tentative D call TRBD1 (6 bases). CDR3 length: 15 amino acids. V lost 1 base and J 1 base, leaving 7 bases between the germline ends. CDR1 is SNHLY and CDR2 is FYNNEI in the germline V gene. The CDR3 region has the DNA TGTGCCAGCAGTGAAGGCAGGGGGAACACCGGGGAGCTGTTTTTT. Its translation: CASSEGRGNTGELFF.

This sequence joins TRBV15 and TRBJ2-2, with 9 bases matching TRBD1. V gave up 2 bases and J gave up 5 bases; unmatched junction bases: 6. Germline lookup yields CDR1 LNHNV and CDR2 YYDKDF (reference sequence). This CDR3 is built from 16 residues. The CDR3 bases are TGTGCCACCAGCAGATGGACAGGGGTTGAGACCGGGGAGCTGTTTTTT. Amino acid sequence: CATSRWTGVETGELFF.